The rows below give T cell receptor beta chains drawn from one sample of a study of human T cells and chemical hapten exposure. TCRdb fed the RACE reads into MiXCR, producing one record per CDR3 protein. The data show approximately 80,000 distinct CDR3 sequences, roughly 7.6% seen once. The sample was whole blood, taken in connection with sensitization to the hapten diphenylcyclopropenone (DPC). These receptors were collected from a woman aged 25 to 39 with alopecia areata. Some clones in this sample may be carry-over from other donors' samples. CDR3s include the opening cysteine and the closing phenylalanine or tryptophan. The D gene is left open where the match is weak. Only some rows state a clone size, as once, few, many or a class for expanded clones.

many	TRBV20-1	TRBJ2-3	.	TGCAGTGCTAGTCGCCTAGTAGGCCCCAGGACGCAGTATTTT	CSASRLVGPRTQYF
.	TRBV7-2	TRBJ1-2	.	TGTGCCAGCAGCTTAGGGGAGGGGGATGGCTACACCTTC	CASSLGEGDGYTF
few	TRBV5-1	TRBJ1-1	.	TGCGCCAGCAGGACCAACCCAAGGACAGCCATGAACACTGAAGCTTTCTTT	CASRTNPRTAMNTEAFF
many	TRBV19	TRBJ1-5	.	TGTGCCAGTAGTGAGCAGGGAGATAGCAATCAGCCCCAGCATTTT	CASSEQGDSNQPQHF
many	TRBV7-8	TRBJ2-5	.	TGTGCCAGCCACCGAGCCAGGAGCCAGTCAGAGACCCAGTACTTC	CASHRARSQSETQYF
.	TRBV29-1	TRBJ2-1	TRBD1	TGCAGCGTTGAATCCCCCGGACAGGGAAGTTTCTACAATGAGCAGTTCTTC	CSVESPGQGSFYNEQFF
many	TRBV20-1	TRBJ2-1	.	TGCAGTGCTCGTCTTAATGAGCAGTTCTTC	CSARLNEQFF
.	TRBV6-1	TRBJ1-5	.	TGTGCCAGCAGTAGGGAGAGAAGTCAGCCCCAGCATTTT	CASSRERSQPQHF
few	TRBV18	TRBJ1-1	.	TGTGCCAGCTCACCAGACACCGGGGCTGAAGCTTTCTTT	CASSPDTGAEAFF
few	TRBV9	TRBJ1-1	.	TGTGCCAGCAGCGAGGGAGTAGGCGCCACTGAAGCTTTCTTT	CASSEGVGATEAFF
many	TRBV4-2	TRBJ2-7	.	TGTGCCAGCAGCCAAGATCTACGACTAACGGGCTACGAGCAGTACTTC	CASSQDLRLTGYEQYF
few	TRBV27	TRBJ1-5	.	TGTGCCAGTCACAGGGAGGGCAATCAGCCCCAGCATTTT	CASHREGNQPQHF
many	TRBV18	TRBJ2-7	TRBD1	TGTGCCAGCTCACTCCGGCTAACGATACCGGGACAGGGGTCCTACGAGCAGTACTTC	CASSLRLTIPGQGSYEQYF
many	TRBV12-3/TRBV12-4	TRBJ2-3	.	TGTGCCAGCAGCCTCAACGTAAACACAGATACGCAGTATTTT	CASSLNVNTDTQYF
.	TRBV3-1	TRBJ1-2	.	TGTGCCAGCAGCCAAGGTTTCTCTTATGGCTACACCTTC	CASSQGFSYGYTF
many	TRBV6-6	TRBJ1-5	.	TGTGCCAGCAGTTACTCGCCTCCACAGCCCCAGCATTTT	CASSYSPPQPQHF
.	TRBV18	TRBJ1-2	TRBD1	TGTGCCAGCTCACCACCGGACAGGGGCTGGAGCGGCTACACCTTC	CASSPPDRGWSGYTF
many	TRBV20-1	TRBJ2-6	TRBD1	TGCAGTGCCTCAGACAGGGATCTCTCTGGGGCCAACGTCCTGACTTTC	CSASDRDLSGANVLTF
many	TRBV6-6	TRBJ2-1	.	TGTGCCAGCAGTTACCAGACAGGTGATGAGCAGTTCTTC	CASSYQTGDEQFF
many	TRBV20-1	TRBJ1-5	TRBD1	TGCAGTGCTAGGACAGGGGGTTATAGCAATCAGCCCCAGCATTTT	CSARTGGYSNQPQHF
many	TRBV5-1	TRBJ2-5	.	TGCGCCAGCATAGGGCCGCAAGAGACCCAGTACTTC	CASIGPQETQYF
.	TRBV18	TRBJ1-1	.	TGTGCCAGCTCACCAATTCCGAGCGCGTACACTGAAGCTTTCTTT	CASSPIPSAYTEAFF
many	TRBV6-6	TRBJ2-7	TRBD2	TGTGCCAGCACCCGAGGGACTAGCGGGATCTACGAGCAGTACTTC	CASTRGTSGIYEQYF
few	TRBV6-6	TRBJ2-7	.	TGTGCCACCACACCATACTTGTTGGACGAGCAGTACTTC	CATTPYLLDEQYF
.	TRBV5-1	TRBJ2-5	TRBD2	TGCGCCAGCAGCTTGGTACTAGCGGGGGCCCAAGAAGAGACCCAGTACTTC	CASSLVLAGAQEETQYF
many	TRBV20-1	TRBJ2-1	TRBD2	TGCAGTGCTAGAGATCCGGGCGGGGGAGCGACTAATGAGCAGTTCTTC	CSARDPGGGATNEQFF
many	TRBV3-1	TRBJ2-3	.	TGTGCCAGCAGCCAATCTGGGACTGGAGCGCAGTATTTT	CASSQSGTGAQYF
few	TRBV27	TRBJ1-3	.	TGTGCCAGCAGTTTATCGGGCGGGACCTCTGGAAACACCATATATTTT	CASSLSGGTSGNTIYF
many	TRBV20-1	TRBJ1-1	TRBD1	TGCAGTGCTCCCGGGACAGGGCATACTGAAGCTTTCTTT	CSAPGTGHTEAFF